The present T cell receptor beta chain was sequenced within a study of T cells after yellow fever vaccination (dated by TCRdb to about 2019). As for the study more broadly: The SMART-Seq v4 Ultra Low Input RNA kit was used to prepare libraries from fractions with low cell numbers. Bulk PBMC replicates and cell subsets were isolated from blood drawn at multiple timepoints before and after both primary and secondary immunization. To follow T-cell clones before and after both primary and booster YFV17D yellow fever vaccination, bulk TCR alpha and beta repertoires underwent longitudinal sequencing. The cohort comprised two healthy male donors, one aged 18 to 29 and one aged 30 to 40 years.

TCR cDNA was synthesized by 5'RACE template switching, which introduced a universal primer site and unique molecular identifiers. cDNA synthesis was primed from both the TCR alpha and TCR beta constant segments. Library amplification used two PCR steps, and the second PCR step added sample barcodes and sequencing adapters. Sequencing of the libraries was done on either Illumina HiSeq 2500 (2x100 bp) or NovaSeq (2x150 bp). The original methods were these. MIGEC was used to demultiplex reads and collapse the reads into UMI consensus sequences, and MiXCR was used for V(D)J alignment. Vaccine-responding clonotypes were identified with edgeR using replicate PBMC samples, with FDR below 0.01 and a log2 fold change above 5 up to day 15 being required. CD4 or CD8 identity was assigned to each bulk clonotype according to whether the clonotype was present at higher abundance in the sequenced CD4 repertoire or the sequenced CD8 repertoire. The public sequencing data were trimmed at Q25 with fastp and processed into clonotypes with MiXCR by TCRdb, which kept only in-frame beta chains. Every entry covers one CDR3 protein and lists the most common genes and DNA from its rows. In this record, the V and J calls reflect TCRdb's handling and not the investigators' own analysis. The sample table holds hundreds of thousands of distinct CDR3 sequences, of which over 9% were seen once. The biggest ten clones account for 15% of the sample.

The treatment or condition tag for this specimen amounts to: live attenuated yellow fever vaccine strain. At each blood-draw timepoint, two biological replicates of bulk PBMCs were collected. PBMCs were isolated from peripheral blood using a standard Ficoll-Paque protocol. TriZol was used to extract RNA from bulk PBMCs, from CD4 and CD8 fractions, and from dextramer-positive and dextramer-negative fractions. General conclusions and limits of the study: The secondary T-cell response was found to be weaker but faster than the primary response, with a peak reached on day 5 rather than on day 15. Only a couple of donors were included in the study, so the extent to which the findings can be generalized is limited. A small share of clonotypes was detected in both CD4 and CD8 compartments, with the overlap likely arising from convergent recombination. After the booster, most clones that had expanded after primary vaccination were detected again (nearly 98% of CD4 and around nine tenths of CD8), suggesting broad maintenance of memory. Because abundant contaminating clonotypes from the bulk population could be contained in FACS-sorted repertoires, computational filtering was required.

V loses 1 base of germline sequence and J loses 2 bases, and the interval between the two ends is 9 bases. The CDR3 measures 14 amino acids from cysteine to phenylalanine. Only the CDR3 portion is preserved as DNA: 42 bases, with reading frame beginning at the first base. CDR1 and CDR2 (LGHDT, YNNKEL) derive from the germline V gene (reference sequence). Concerning this clonotype: No cognate antigen has been identified for it. Base qualities are not recorded, but no much larger clone differs from it by a single base.

This specimen was PBMCs, taken on the day of the yellow fever booster vaccination. Recombination joined TRBV3-1 with TRBJ2-7, with the D gene too uncertain to name. The clonotype was recovered from a man aged 25 to 40 who received the YFV17D yellow fever vaccine. Read as DNA, the sequence is TGTGCCAGCAGCCAAGGCAGTTTTCCCTACGAGCAGTACTTC. Its protein product is CASSQGSFPYEQYF.